A single sample gave rise to the 30 T cell receptor beta chains below, sequenced in a study of OX40 agonist ivuxolimab in advanced cancers. TCRdb keeps only in-frame clones here, not all; method: immunoSEQ multiplex PCR. The sample yields nearly 80,000 clones, under 85% seen once. The material sequenced was CD4+ or CD8+ T cells sorted from blood, taken in a trial of the OX40 agonist ivuxolimab. These receptors came from an adult with an advanced solid tumor such as melanoma, head and neck, liver or kidney cancer.

The chain combines TRBV5-1 with TRBJ1-4; 7 nucleotides align to TRBD1. The CDR3 totals 15 residues. The junction had 6 bases not matched to a gene; V was cut back by 1 base and J by 6 bases. The V gene's germline CDR1 is SGHRS and CDR2 YFSETQ. CDR3 coding DNA: TGCGCCAGCAGCTTGATGCGGGACAGTGATGAAAAACTGTTTTTT. Amino acids: CASSLMRDSDEKLFF.

This chain connects TRBV29-1 to TRBJ2-7; 10 positions agree with TRBD2. Germline V gene data show CDR1 as SQVTM and CDR2 as ANQGSEA. V dropped 7 bases and J dropped 6; count of bases not matched to a gene: 9. The CDR3 contains 13 residues. The CDR3: CSGSSGSALEQYF. The CDR3 coding sequence is TGCAGCGGATCTAGCGGGAGCGCCCTCGAGCAGTACTTC.

The rearrangement uses TRBV9 and TRBJ2-1; 11 bases are a match to TRBD1. The CDR3 runs to 16 residues. The V gene end was trimmed by 3 bases and the J gene end by 14 bases; junction bases not matched to a gene: 16. The V gene's germline CDR1 is SGDLS and CDR2 YYNGEE. Here the CDR3 reads CASSAAGTGGSVGKFF. The CDR3 DNA reads TGTGCCAGCAGCGCAGCCGGGACAGGGGGTTCTGTTGGGAAGTTCTTC.

In this sample, this clone turned up once. The rearrangement uses TRBV2 and TRBJ2-4; TRBD1 agrees at 12 bases. V was clipped by 5 bases and J by 5 bases; unmatched bases: 1. CDR1 is SNHLY and CDR2 is FYNNEI in the germline V gene. This CDR3 has 14 residues. DNA for the CDR3: TGTGCCAGCAGTTGGGACAGGGGGCAAAACATTCAGTACTTC. Amino acids: CASSWDRGQNIQYF.

The chain links TRBV5-5 to TRBJ2-5; D gene unclear. The CDR3 length is 14 residues. From germline, CDR1 is SGHKS and CDR2 YYEKEE (reference sequence). With 3 bases removed from V and 1 base from J, the gap between germline ends came to 10 bases. The CDR3 is CASSSSPAQETQYF. CDR3 sequence (DNA): TGTGCCAGCAGCTCATCCCCAGCCCAAGAGACCCAGTACTTC.

The rearrangement uses TRBV28 and TRBJ2-5, with D possibly called TRBD1 or TRBD2 (6 bases each). The germline CDR1 and CDR2 sequences are MDHEN and SYDVKM. The V and J ends lost 3 bases and 6 bases respectively, with 17 bases between them. The CDR3 loop spans 15 amino acids. The CDR3 sequence is CASSFFTGRLKTQYF. CDR3 coding DNA: TGTGCCAGCAGTTTTTTTACAGGGAGGTTGAAGACCCAGTACTTC.

The genes are TRBV5-1 and TRBJ1-1; possible D gene TRBD1, 6 bases. Trimming pared 0 bases from V and 8 bases from J, leaving 8 bases between. Germline V lookup: CDR1 SGHRS, CDR2 YFSETQ. The CDR3 spans 12 residues. CDR3 in DNA: TGCGCCAGCAGCTTGGTTGGGACAGAAGCTTTCTTT. It specifies CASSLVGTEAFF. Complete variable domain (other parts from reference TRBV5-1 and TRBJ1-1): KAGVTQTPRYLIKTRGQQVTLSCSPISGHRSVSWYQQTPGQGLQFLFEYFSETQRNKGNFPGRFSGRQFSNSRSEMNVSTLELGDSALYLCASSLVGTEAFFGQGTRLTVV.

The chain combines TRBV6-5 with TRBJ1-1; tentative D call: TRBD1 (5 bases). CDR1 MNHEY and CDR2 SVGAGI come from the germline V gene. The V end was cut by 6 bases, the J end by 11 bases, with 16 bases between. This CDR3 has 12 residues. The CDR3 region has the DNA TGTGCCAGCAGAAAAGAGGCAGGGATGGCTTTCTTT. Translating gives CASRKEAGMAFF.

The CDR3 sequence is CASSADSNQPQHF. The CDR3 DNA reads TGTGCCAGCTCGGCCGATAGCAATCAGCCCCAGCATTTT. The V call is TRBV18, the J call TRBJ1-5; D unclear. Trimming removed 6 bases at V and 0 bases at J, with 6 bases between. Germline CDR1 is KGHSH and CDR2 is LQKENI. CDR3 size: 13 residues.

The chain is built from TRBV6-4 and TRBJ2-2; 15 bases map to TRBD2. Germline V gene lookup returns CDR1 MRHNA and CDR2 SNTAGT. The trim removed 6 bases at V and 5 bases at J, leaving 7 bases unmatched. This CDR3 has 17 residues. The CDR3 bases are TGTGCCAGCAGCCCAAGGGGACTAGCGGGAGGAACCGGGGAGCTGTTTTTT. The encoded protein is CASSPRGLAGGTGELFF.

This clone has only a few counts. V is TRBV27 and J is TRBJ1-2; possibly TRBD1 for D (6 bases). Per germline, CDR1 MNHEY and CDR2 SMNVEV (reference sequence). Trimming stripped 10 bases from V and 8 bases from J, with 17 bases between. CDR3 length equals 12 residues. CDR3 protein: CATADSRFGYTF. CDR3 nucleotide sequence: TGTGCCACCGCGGACAGCAGGTTCGGCTACACCTTC.

This chain connects TRBV5-1 to TRBJ2-3; perhaps TRBD2 as D (6 bases). Trimming stripped 0 bases from V and 0 bases from J, with 8 bases between. The CDR3 is 15 amino acids. CDR1 is SGHRS, CDR2 YFSETQ, per germline. CDR3 bases: TGCGCCAGCAGCTTGGGGGGGAGGAGCACAGATACGCAGTATTTT. Residues: CASSLGGRSTDTQYF. Full variable domain (rest looked up from reference TRBV5-1 and TRBJ2-3): KAGVTQTPRYLIKTRGQQVTLSCSPISGHRSVSWYQQTPGQGLQFLFEYFSETQRNKGNFPGRFSGRQFSNSRSEMNVSTLELGDSALYLCASSLGGRSTDTQYFGPGTRLTVL.

The chain combines TRBV7-9 with TRBJ1-5, with TRBD1 as a possible D gene (5 bases). Trimming removed 5 bases from V and 2 bases from J, with 13 bases in between. This CDR3 is built from 15 residues. Per germline, CDR1 SEHNR and CDR2 FQNEAQ (reference sequence). CDR3 sequence: CASSEGLAGNQPQHF. The CDR3 DNA follows: TGTGCCAGCAGCGAGGGACTGGCTGGCAATCAGCCCCAGCATTTT.

J is TRBJ1-5 and V is TRBV19; 7 bases map to TRBD1. From germline, CDR1 is LNHDA and CDR2 SQIVND (reference sequence). The CDR3 has 17 amino acids. The junction had 11 bases not matched to a gene; V was cut back by 6 bases and J by 0 bases. The CDR3 sequence: CASSRDSLGYSNQPQHF. The CDR3, as DNA: TGTGCCAGTAGCCGGGACAGCTTGGGGTATAGCAATCAGCCCCAGCATTTT.

V is TRBV19 and J is TRBJ2-6; D is uncertain. The V end lost 1 base, the J end lost 2 bases, and 3 bases lay between the germline ends. Germline V gene lookup returns CDR1 LNHDA and CDR2 SQIVND (reference sequence). This CDR3 is 14 amino acids long. CDR3 nucleotides: TGTGCCAGTAGTATAGGTCCTGGGGCCAACGTCCTGACTTTC. This codes for CASSIGPGANVLTF.

The chain employs TRBV6-5 and TRBJ1-3, with no clear D. The CDR3 runs to 15 residues. The V gene lost 6 bases and the J gene lost 0 bases, with 12 bases spanning the gap. CDR1 is MNHEY and CDR2 is SVGAGI in the germline V gene. Here the CDR3 DNA reads TGTGCCAGCAGACCCGGACCCTACTCTGGAAACACCATATATTTT. It specifies CASRPGPYSGNTIYF.

The chain has TRBV9 and TRBJ2-1, with D hard to call. The CDR3 extends over 16 amino acids. Germline V gene sequence: CDR1 SGDLS, CDR2 YYNGEE. V lost 0 bases and J lost 9, with 19 bases in between. The CDR3 reads CASSVASAQKLGEQFF. The CDR3 coding sequence is TGTGCCAGCAGCGTAGCAAGCGCCCAAAAATTGGGTGAGCAGTTCTTC.

This clone was observed a single time. The chain employs TRBV9 and TRBJ2-5; 9 bases line up with TRBD1. With 3 bases clipped from V and 5 bases from J, the junction kept 8 bases outside the gene matches. This CDR3 is built from 15 residues. CDR1 is SGDLS, CDR2 YYNGEE, per germline. CDR3 coding DNA: TGTGCCAGCAGCGCAACCGGGACAGGGAGCGAGACCCAGTACTTC. It encodes CASSATGTGSETQYF.

This chain joins TRBV5-4 and TRBJ1-2; no definite D call. V lost 4 bases to trimming and J lost 3 bases, with 7 bases between them. This CDR3 has 12 residues. Per the germline V gene, CDR1 is SGHNT and CDR2 is YYREEE (reference sequence). DNA for the CDR3: TGTGCCAGCAGCACTAGGGACTATGGCTACACCTTC. This codes for CASSTRDYGYTF.

This clone appeared a single time. The CDR3 spells CASSPRYEQYF. CDR3 in DNA: TGTGCCAGCAGTCCTCGATACGAGCAGTACTTC. This chain connects TRBV27 to TRBJ2-7, with no clear D. This CDR3 comprises 11 residues. CDR1 and CDR2 (germline): MNHEY, SMNVEV (reference sequence). Trimming removed 5 bases from V and 4 bases from J, with 6 bases in between.

The chain recombines TRBV4-1 with TRBJ1-2, with 10 nucleotides matching TRBD1. The junction had 4 bases not matched to a gene; V was cut back by 4 bases and J by 2 bases. The length of the CDR3 is 15 residues. Germline CDR1 MGHRA, CDR2 YSYEKL. The chain's CDR3 is CASSLPDRGNYGYTF. CDR3 sequence (DNA): TGCGCCAGCAGCCTCCCGGACAGGGGGAACTATGGCTACACCTTC.

The genes are TRBV28 and TRBJ2-7; the D gene is possibly TRBD2 (5 bases). CDR1 and CDR2 (germline): MDHEN, SYDVKM. The V end was cut by 5 bases, the J end by 2 bases, with 13 bases between. The CDR3 runs to 14 residues. Here the CDR3 DNA reads TGTGCCAGCAGTGGCTCACTAGGGACCTACGAGCAGTACTTC. The encoded protein is CASSGSLGTYEQYF.

CDR3 region: CASSPVRNNEKLFF. The CDR3, as DNA: TGTGCCAGCTCACCAGTCCGGAATAATGAAAAACTGTTTTTT. V gene TRBV18 combines with J gene TRBJ1-4; D gene uncertain. Germline CDR1 KGHSH, CDR2 LQKENI. The V gene lost 2 bases and the J gene lost 4 bases, with 8 bases spanning the gap. CDR3 length: 14 amino acids. Combining the CDR3 with reference TRBV18 and TRBJ1-4 gives the whole variable domain NAGVMQNPRHLVRRRGQEARLRCSPMKGHSHVYWYRQLPEEGLKFMVYLQKENIIDESGMPKERFSAEFPKEGPSILRIQQVVRGDSAAYFCASSPVRNNEKLFFGSGTQLSVL.

In its sample, this clone was seen a few times. The gene calls are TRBV3-1 (or the pseudogene TRBV3-2) and TRBJ1-2, with D uncertain. The CDR3 consists of 8 residues. V was cut by 5 bases and J by 12 bases, with 4 bases left in between. Germline CDR1 is LGHDT and CDR2 is YNNKEL (reference sequence). CDR3 in amino acids: CASSAHTF. The CDR3 DNA reads as TGTGCCAGCAGCGCACACACCTTC.

The gene calls are TRBV28 and TRBJ2-7, with D uncertain. V lost 6 bases to trimming and J lost 0 bases, with 9 bases between them. The CDR3 contains 13 residues. From germline, CDR1 is MDHEN and CDR2 SYDVKM. For the CDR3, the DNA is TGTGCCAGCAGACCAGGTAGCTCCTACGAGCAGTACTTC. This sequence encodes CASRPGSSYEQYF.

This clone was seen only once. This chain links TRBV28 with TRBJ2-7; TRBD1 aligns across 8 bases. The junction had 7 bases not matched to a gene; V was cut back by 6 bases and J by 6 bases. The CDR3 length is 13 residues. CDR1 is MDHEN, CDR2 SYDVKM, per germline. This CDR3 reads CASSTRTGIEQYF. The CDR3 DNA sequence: TGTGCCAGCAGCACAAGGACAGGGATCGAGCAGTACTTC. Full variable domain (missing parts from reference TRBV28 and TRBJ2-7): DVKVTQSSRYLVKRTGEKVFLECVQDMDHENMFWYRQDPGLGLRLIYFSYDVKMKEKGDIPEGYSVSREKKERFSLILESASTNQTSMYLCASSTRTGIEQYFGPGTRLTVT.

V gene TRBV19 combines with J gene TRBJ2-5; 13 bases match TRBD2. CDR1 LNHDA and CDR2 SQIVND come from the germline V gene (reference sequence). Losses at the gene ends were 1 base for V and 4 bases for J; bases not matched to a gene: 3. There are 16 residues in the CDR3. The CDR3 DNA sequence: TGTGCCAGTAGTATAGGGACTAGCGGGAGAGGAGAGACCCAGTACTTC. Its protein is CASSIGTSGRGETQYF.

V and J are TRBV18 and TRBJ1-1; TRBD1 is a possible D gene (6 bases). The CDR3 loop spans 16 amino acids. CDR1 is KGHSH and CDR2 is LQKENI in the germline V gene. V was trimmed by 0 bases and J by 4 bases, leaving 15 bases between them. Here the CDR3 reads CASSPPVLQGSTEAFF. In DNA form, the CDR3 reads TGTGCCAGCTCACCACCGGTTCTCCAGGGGAGCACTGAAGCTTTCTTT.

This clone was observed a handful of times. This chain joins TRBV19 and TRBJ1-1; tentative D call: TRBD1 (6 bases). This CDR3 comprises 14 residues. The germline V gene encodes CDR1 LNHDA and CDR2 SQIVND (reference sequence). V was clipped by 5 bases and J by 1 base, with 11 bases between them. This chain's CDR3 is CASSSPGQNTEAFF. The CDR3 DNA reads as TGTGCCAGTAGTTCGCCGGGACAGAACACTGAAGCTTTCTTT.

The gene calls are TRBV28 and TRBJ1-1; the D gene is possibly TRBD1 (5 bases). This CDR3 is built from 15 residues. CDR1 MDHEN and CDR2 SYDVKM come from the germline V gene. Trimming took 1 base from V and 2 from J, leaving 11 bases between them. As DNA, the CDR3 is TGTGCCAGCAGTTTATCTGCCGGGGACAACACTGAAGCTTTCTTT. Translation: CASSLSAGDNTEAFF.